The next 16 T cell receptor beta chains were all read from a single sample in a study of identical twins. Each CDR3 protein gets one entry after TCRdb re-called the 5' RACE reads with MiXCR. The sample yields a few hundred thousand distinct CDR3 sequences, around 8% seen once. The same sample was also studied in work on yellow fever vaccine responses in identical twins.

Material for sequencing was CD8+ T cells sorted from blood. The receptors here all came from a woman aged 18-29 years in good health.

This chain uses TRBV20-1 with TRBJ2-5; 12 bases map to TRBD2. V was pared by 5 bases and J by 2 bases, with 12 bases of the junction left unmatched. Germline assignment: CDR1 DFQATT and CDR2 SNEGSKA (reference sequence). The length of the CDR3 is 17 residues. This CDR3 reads CSAAFPGTSGLQETQYF. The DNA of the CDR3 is TGCAGTGCTGCTTTTCCCGGGACTAGCGGGTTACAAGAGACCCAGTACTTC.

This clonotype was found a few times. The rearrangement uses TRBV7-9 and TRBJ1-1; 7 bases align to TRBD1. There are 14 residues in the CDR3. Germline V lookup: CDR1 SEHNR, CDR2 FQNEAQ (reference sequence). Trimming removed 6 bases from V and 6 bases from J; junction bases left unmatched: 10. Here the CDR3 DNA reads TGTGCCAGCAGGGCGGGACAGATCTACGCTGAAGCTTTCTTT. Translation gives CASRAGQIYAEAFF.

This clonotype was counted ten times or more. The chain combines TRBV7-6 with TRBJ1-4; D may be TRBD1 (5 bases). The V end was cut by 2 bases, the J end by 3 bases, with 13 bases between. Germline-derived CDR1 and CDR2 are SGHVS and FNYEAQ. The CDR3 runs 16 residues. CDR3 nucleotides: TGTGCCAGCAGCTTATCAGGGTTACCGGCTAATGAAAAACTGTTTTTT. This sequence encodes CASSLSGLPANEKLFF.

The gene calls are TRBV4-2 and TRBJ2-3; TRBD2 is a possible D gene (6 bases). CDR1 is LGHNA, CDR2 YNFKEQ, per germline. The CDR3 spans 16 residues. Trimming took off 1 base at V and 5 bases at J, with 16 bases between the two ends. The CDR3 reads CASSQVALPGEDTQYF. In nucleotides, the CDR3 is TGTGCCAGCAGCCAAGTCGCGCTCCCGGGGGAAGATACGCAGTATTTT.

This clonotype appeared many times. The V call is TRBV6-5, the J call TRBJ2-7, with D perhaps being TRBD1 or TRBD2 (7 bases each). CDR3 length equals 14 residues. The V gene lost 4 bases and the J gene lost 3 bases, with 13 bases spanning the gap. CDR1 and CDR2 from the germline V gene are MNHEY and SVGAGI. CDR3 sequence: CASSSQGGSYEQYF. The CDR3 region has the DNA TGTGCCAGCAGTTCTCAGGGGGGGAGCTACGAGCAGTACTTC.

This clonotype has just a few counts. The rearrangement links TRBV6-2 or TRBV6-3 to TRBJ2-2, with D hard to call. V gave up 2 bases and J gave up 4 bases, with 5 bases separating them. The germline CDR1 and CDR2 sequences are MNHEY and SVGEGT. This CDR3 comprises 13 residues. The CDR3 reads CASSYTTTGELFF. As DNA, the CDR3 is TGTGCCAGCAGTTACACTACCACCGGGGAGCTGTTTTTT.

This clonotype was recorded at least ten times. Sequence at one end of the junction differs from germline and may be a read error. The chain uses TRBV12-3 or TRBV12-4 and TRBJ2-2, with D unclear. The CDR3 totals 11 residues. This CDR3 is CASSVAGELFF. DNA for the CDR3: TGTGCCAGCAGTGTAGCCGGGGAGCTGTTTTTT.

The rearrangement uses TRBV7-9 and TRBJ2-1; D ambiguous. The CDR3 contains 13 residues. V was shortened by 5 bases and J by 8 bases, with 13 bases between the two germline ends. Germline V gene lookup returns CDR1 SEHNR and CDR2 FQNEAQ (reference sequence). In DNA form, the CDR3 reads TGTGCCAGCAGCACTGCGATACGCGATGAGCAGTTCTTC. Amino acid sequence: CASSTAIRDEQFF.

The CDR3 nucleotides read TGTGCCAGCAGCGAATACAGTTTGCGGGAGCTGTTTTTT. Translated, it gives CASSEYSLRELFF. The chain couples TRBV7-6 to TRBJ2-2; no firm D call. Germline V CDR1 and CDR2: SGHVS, FNYEAQ. Trimming took 5 bases from V and 9 from J, leaving 13 bases between them. The CDR3 sequence is 13 residues long.

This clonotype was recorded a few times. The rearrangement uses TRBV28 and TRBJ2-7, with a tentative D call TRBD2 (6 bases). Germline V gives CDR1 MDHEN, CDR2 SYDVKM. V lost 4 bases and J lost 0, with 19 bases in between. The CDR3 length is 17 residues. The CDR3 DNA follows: TGTGCCAGCAGTTCCCCCCACGGCGGGAAGGGCTCCTACGAGCAGTACTTC. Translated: CASSSPHGGKGSYEQYF.

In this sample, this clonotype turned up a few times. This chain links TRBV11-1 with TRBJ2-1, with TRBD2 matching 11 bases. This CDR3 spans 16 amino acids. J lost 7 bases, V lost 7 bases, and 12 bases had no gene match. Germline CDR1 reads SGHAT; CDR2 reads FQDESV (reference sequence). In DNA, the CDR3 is TGTGCCAGCACCTTGACAATAGCGGGAGGGCATAATGAGCAGTTCTTC. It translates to CASTLTIAGGHNEQFF.

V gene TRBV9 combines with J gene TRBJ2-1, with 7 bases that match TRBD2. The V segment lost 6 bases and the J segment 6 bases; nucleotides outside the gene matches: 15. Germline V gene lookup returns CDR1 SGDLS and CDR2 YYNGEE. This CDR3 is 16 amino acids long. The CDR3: CASNPGLGEGLNEQFF. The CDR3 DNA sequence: TGTGCCAGCAACCCAGGTCTAGGGGAGGGACTCAATGAGCAGTTCTTC.

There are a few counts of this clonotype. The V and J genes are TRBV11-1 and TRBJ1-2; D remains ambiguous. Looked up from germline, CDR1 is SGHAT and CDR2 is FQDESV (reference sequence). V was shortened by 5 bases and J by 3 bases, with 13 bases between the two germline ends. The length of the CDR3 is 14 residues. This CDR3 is CASSLRETHYGYTF. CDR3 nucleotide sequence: TGTGCCAGCAGCCTACGGGAAACGCACTATGGCTACACCTTC.

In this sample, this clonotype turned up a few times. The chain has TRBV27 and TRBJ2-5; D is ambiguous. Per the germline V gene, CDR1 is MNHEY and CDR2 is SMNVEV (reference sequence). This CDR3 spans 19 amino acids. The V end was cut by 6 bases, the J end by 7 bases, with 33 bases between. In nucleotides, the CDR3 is TGTGCCAGCAGACCAACGAGGAAGGCTTTTTGGTTGTCAGACCCGACCCAGTACTTC. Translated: CASRPTRKAFWLSDPTQYF.

In DNA form, the CDR3 reads TGTGCCAGCAGCCAATCTAGCGGGGGGTCGGAGACCCAGTACTTC. It is translated as CASSQSSGGSETQYF. J is TRBJ2-5 and V is TRBV4-2, with 11 nucleotides matching TRBD2. Germline CDR1 reads LGHNA; CDR2 reads YNFKEQ. The CDR3 contains 15 residues. V shed 2 bases, J shed 5 bases, and the junction held 4 bases outside the gene matches.

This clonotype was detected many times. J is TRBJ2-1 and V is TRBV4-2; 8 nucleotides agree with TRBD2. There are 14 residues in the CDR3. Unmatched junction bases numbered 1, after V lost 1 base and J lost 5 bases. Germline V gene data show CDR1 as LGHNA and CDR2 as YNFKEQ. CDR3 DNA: TGTGCCAGCAGCCAAGGCGGGGGGAACAATGAGCAGTTCTTC. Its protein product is CASSQGGGNNEQFF.